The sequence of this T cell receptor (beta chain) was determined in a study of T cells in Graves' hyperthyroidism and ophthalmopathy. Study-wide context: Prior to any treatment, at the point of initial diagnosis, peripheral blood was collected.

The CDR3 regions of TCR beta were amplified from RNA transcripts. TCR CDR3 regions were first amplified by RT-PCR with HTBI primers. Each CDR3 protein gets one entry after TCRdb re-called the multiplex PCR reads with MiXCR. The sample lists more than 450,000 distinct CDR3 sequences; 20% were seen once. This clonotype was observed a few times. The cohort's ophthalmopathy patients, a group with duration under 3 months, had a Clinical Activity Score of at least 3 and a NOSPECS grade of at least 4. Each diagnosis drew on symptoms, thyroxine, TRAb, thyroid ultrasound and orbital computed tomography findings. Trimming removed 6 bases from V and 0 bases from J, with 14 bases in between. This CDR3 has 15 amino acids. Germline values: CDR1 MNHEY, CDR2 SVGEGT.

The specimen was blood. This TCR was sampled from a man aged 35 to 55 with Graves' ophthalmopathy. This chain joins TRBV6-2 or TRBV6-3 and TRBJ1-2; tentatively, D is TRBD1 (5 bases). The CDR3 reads CASSARGRANYGYTF. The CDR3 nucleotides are TGTGCCAGCAGCGCTCGGGGGAGAGCTAACTATGGCTACACCTTC.